The entry that follows covers one T cell receptor (beta chain) sequence. Its antigen is currently unknown. This specimen belongs to a study of T-cell memory formation after mild COVID-19. The CDR3 consists of 14 residues. V lost 1 base to trimming and J lost 4 bases; unmatched junction nucleotides: 0. The germline CDR1 and CDR2 sequences are SGHTA and FQGNSA. From 5'RACE with constant-segment primers came TCR alpha and TCR beta cDNA libraries that carried sample barcodes and UMIs. TCRdb processed the 5' RACE reads anew with MiXCR; each CDR3 protein has one entry. The table lists around 250,000 distinct CDR3 sequences, 16% of them singletons, with roughly a fifth in the top ten. Findings and limits, study-wide: Some clones that responded turned up in pre-infection memory, which suggests that cross-reactive memory joined in.

The chain uses TRBV7-2 and TRBJ1-2, with 10 bases identical to TRBD1. Sequencing was done on a sample of PBMCs or a T cell subset sorted from them (not recorded which). The sequence was collected from a young man who had mild COVID-19 (a few samples of this study predate the infection). Cell type and time point are not known. As DNA, the CDR3 is TGTGCCAGCAGCTTAGGGACAGGGGGCTATGGCTACACCTTC. It encodes CASSLGTGGYGYTF.